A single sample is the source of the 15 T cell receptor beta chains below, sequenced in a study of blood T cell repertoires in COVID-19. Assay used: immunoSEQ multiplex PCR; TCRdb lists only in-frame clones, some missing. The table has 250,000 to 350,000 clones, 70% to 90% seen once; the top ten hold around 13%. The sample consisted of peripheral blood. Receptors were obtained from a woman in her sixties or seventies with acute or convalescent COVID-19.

The CDR3 nucleotides are TGTGCCAGCAGCTTGGGGAGCGGGAGGGGAGAGACCCAGTACTTC. This sequence encodes CASSLGSGRGETQYF. V is TRBV7-8 and J is TRBJ2-5; 10 nucleotides align to TRBD2. The CDR3 extends over 15 amino acids. Germline assignment: CDR1 SGHVS and CDR2 FQNEAQ. Unmatched junction bases numbered 5, after V lost 3 bases and J lost 4 bases.

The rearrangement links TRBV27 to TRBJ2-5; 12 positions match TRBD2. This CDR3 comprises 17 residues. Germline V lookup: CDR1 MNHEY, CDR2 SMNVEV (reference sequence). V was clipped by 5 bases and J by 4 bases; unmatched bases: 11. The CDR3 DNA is TGTGCCAGCAGTAGGCTAGCGGGAGGGCCGAGCGTAGAGACCCAGTACTTC. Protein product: CASSRLAGGPSVETQYF.

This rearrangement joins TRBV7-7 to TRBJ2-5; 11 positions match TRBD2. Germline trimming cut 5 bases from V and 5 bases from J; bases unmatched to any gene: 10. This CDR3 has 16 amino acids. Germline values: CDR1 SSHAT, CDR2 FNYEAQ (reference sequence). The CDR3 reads CASSIGRLAGRETQYF. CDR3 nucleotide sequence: TGTGCCAGCAGCATTGGGCGACTAGCGGGGAGGGAGACCCAGTACTTC.

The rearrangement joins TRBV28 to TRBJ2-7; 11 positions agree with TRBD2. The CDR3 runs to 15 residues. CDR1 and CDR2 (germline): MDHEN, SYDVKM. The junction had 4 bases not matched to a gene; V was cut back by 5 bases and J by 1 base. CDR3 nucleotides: TGTGCCAGCAGTCCCGGGACTAGCGGATCCTACGAGCAGTACTTC. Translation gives CASSPGTSGSYEQYF.

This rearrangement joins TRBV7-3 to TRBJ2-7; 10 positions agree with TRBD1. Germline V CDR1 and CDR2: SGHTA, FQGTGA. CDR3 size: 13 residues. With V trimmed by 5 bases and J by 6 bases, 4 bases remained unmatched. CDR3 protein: CASSPGTGAEQYF. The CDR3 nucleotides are TGTGCCAGCAGCCCTGGGACAGGGGCCGAGCAGTACTTC.

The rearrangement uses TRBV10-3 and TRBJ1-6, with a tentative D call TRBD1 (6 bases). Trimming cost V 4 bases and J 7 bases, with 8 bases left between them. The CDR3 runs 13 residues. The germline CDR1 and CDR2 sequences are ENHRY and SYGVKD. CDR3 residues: CAISADSNSPLHF. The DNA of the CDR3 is TGTGCCATCAGTGCGGACAGCAATTCACCCCTCCACTTT.

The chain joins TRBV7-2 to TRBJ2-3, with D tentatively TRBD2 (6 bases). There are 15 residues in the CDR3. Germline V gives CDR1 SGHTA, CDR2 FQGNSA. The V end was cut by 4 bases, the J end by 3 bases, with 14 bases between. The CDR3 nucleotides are TGTGCCAGCAGCTCCGGACCCCGGGGGACAGATACGCAGTATTTT. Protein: CASSSGPRGTDTQYF.

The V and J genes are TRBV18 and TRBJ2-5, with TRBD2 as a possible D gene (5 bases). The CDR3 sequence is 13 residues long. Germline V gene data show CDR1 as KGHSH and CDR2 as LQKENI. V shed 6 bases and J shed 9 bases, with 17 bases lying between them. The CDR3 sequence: CASSSSGGLSQYF. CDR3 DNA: TGTGCCAGCTCCAGCTCTGGAGGTTTGTCCCAGTACTTC.

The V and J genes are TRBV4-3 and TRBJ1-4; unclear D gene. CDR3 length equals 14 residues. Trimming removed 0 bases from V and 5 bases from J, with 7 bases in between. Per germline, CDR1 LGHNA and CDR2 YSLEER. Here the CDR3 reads CASSQDGGNEKLFF. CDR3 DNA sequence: TGCGCCAGCAGCCAAGATGGCGGGAATGAAAAACTGTTTTTT.

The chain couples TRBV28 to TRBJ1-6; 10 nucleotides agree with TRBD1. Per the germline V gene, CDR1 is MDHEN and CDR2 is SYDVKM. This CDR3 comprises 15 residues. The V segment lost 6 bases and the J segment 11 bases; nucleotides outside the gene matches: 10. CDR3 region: CASSLGGTGVTPLHF. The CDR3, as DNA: TGTGCCAGCAGCCTAGGGGGGACAGGGGTTACACCCCTCCACTTT. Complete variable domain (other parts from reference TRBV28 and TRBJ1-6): DVKVTQSSRYLVKRTGEKVFLECVQDMDHENMFWYRQDPGLGLRLIYFSYDVKMKEKGDIPEGYSVSREKKERFSLILESASTNQTSMYLCASSLGGTGVTPLHFGNGTRLTVT.

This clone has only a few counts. The CDR3 here is CASSDTRTGAYEQYF. CDR3 in DNA: TGTGCCAGCAGCGATACCCGAACAGGGGCCTACGAGCAGTACTTC. V and J are TRBV3-1 (or the pseudogene TRBV3-2) and TRBJ2-7; TRBD1 matches at 7 bases. The CDR3 has 15 amino acids. V gave up 5 bases and J gave up 2 bases; unmatched junction bases: 9. From germline, CDR1 is LGHDT and CDR2 YNNKEL (reference sequence).

The CDR3 is CASSPRTVTGHHGYTF. CDR3 nucleotide sequence: TGTGCCAGCAGTCCGCGGACGGTGACAGGACACCATGGCTACACCTTC. J is TRBJ1-2 and V is TRBV27, with D perhaps matching TRBD1 (6 bases). The CDR3 spans 16 residues. Germline-derived CDR1 and CDR2 are MNHEY and SMNVEV (reference sequence). Trimming took 5 bases from V and 6 from J, leaving 22 bases between them.

The CDR3 protein is CASSIGQVGSPLHF. CDR3 in DNA: TGTGCCAGTAGTATAGGGCAGGTCGGCTCACCCCTCCACTTT. V gene TRBV19 combines with J gene TRBJ1-6, with unresolved D. The germline V gene encodes CDR1 LNHDA and CDR2 SQIVND (reference sequence). Deletions cut 1 base from V and 10 bases from J, with 11 bases between. The CDR3 loop spans 14 amino acids. The full variable domain, in which reference TRBV19 and TRBJ1-6 provide the parts outside the CDR3, is DGGITQSPKYLFRKEGQNVTLSCEQNLNHDAMYWYRQDPGQGLRLIYYSQIVNDFQKGDIAEGYSVSREKKESFPLTVTSAQKNPTAFYLCASSIGQVGSPLHFGNGTRLTVT.

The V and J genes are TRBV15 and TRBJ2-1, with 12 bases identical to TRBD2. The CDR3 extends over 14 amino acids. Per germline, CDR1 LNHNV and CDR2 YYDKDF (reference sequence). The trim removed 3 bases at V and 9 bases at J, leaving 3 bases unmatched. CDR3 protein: CATSRTSGSVEQFF. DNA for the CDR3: TGTGCCACCAGCAGGACTAGCGGGAGTGTTGAGCAGTTCTTC.

The CDR3 loop reads CASSPNSNQPQHF. For the CDR3, the DNA is TGTGCCAGCTCACCCAATAGCAATCAGCCCCAGCATTTT. The chain couples TRBV18 to TRBJ1-5; D gene ambiguous. The V gene's germline CDR1 is KGHSH and CDR2 LQKENI. This CDR3 contains 13 residues. The V and J ends lost 3 bases and 0 bases respectively, with 3 bases between them.